This T cell receptor (beta chain) was retrieved from a study of human T cells and chemical hapten exposure. Noted time point: patch test 3, about 24 weeks after DPC sensitization. Treatment reported: therapeutic diphenylcyclopropenone sensitization with weekly scalp DPC. Original analysis: The number of TCRs in each sample had a median of about 96,000 and spanned about 23,224 to 690,600. TCRdb analysed the RACE reads with MiXCR anew, one entry per CDR3 protein. The V and J calls here are based on TCRdb, not the publication. Found here are over 80,000 distinct CDR3 sequences, approximately 11% of them singletons; the top ten hold 1% to 1.2%. V was shortened by 3 bases and J by 9 bases, with 9 bases between the two germline ends. Germline V CDR1 and CDR2: SNHLY, FYNNEI. The CDR3 runs to 12 residues.

V is TRBV2 and J is TRBJ2-4; D uncertain. The receptor comes from a woman in her twenties or thirties with alopecia areata. Some clones in this sample may be carry-over from other donors' samples. The sequenced sample was whole blood, obtained in connection with sensitization to the hapten diphenylcyclopropenone (DPC). The CDR3 loop reads CASSDIKGIQYF. The CDR3 DNA is TGTGCCAGCAGTGATATAAAGGGCATTCAGTACTTC.